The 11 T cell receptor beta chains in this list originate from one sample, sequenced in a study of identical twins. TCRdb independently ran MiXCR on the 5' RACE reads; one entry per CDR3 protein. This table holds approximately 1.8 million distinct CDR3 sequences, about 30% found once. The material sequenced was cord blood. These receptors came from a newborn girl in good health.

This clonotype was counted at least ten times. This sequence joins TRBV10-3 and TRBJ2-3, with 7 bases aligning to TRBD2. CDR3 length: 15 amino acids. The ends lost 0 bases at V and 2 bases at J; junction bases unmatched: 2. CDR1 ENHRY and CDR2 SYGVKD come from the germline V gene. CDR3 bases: TGTGCCATCAGTGAGTCAGCGGGGTTCACAGATACGCAGTATTTT. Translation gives CAISESAGFTDTQYF.

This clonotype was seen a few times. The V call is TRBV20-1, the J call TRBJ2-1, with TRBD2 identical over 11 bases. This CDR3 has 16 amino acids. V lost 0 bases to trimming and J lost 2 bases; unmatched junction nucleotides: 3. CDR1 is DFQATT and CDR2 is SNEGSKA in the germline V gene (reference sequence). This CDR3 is CSARDPGLAAYNEQFF. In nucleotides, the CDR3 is TGCAGTGCTAGAGATCCGGGACTAGCGGCCTACAATGAGCAGTTCTTC.

As DNA, the CDR3 is TGTGCCAGCAGCGTAGCTGTGGCTAGCGGGAGGACAGATACGCAGTATTTT. Amino acid sequence: CASSVAVASGRTDTQYF. V is TRBV9 and J is TRBJ2-3, with 11 bases fitting TRBD2. CDR1 and CDR2 (germline): SGDLS, YYNGEE. With V trimmed by 0 bases and J by 3 bases, 6 bases remained unmatched. The CDR3 loop spans 17 amino acids.

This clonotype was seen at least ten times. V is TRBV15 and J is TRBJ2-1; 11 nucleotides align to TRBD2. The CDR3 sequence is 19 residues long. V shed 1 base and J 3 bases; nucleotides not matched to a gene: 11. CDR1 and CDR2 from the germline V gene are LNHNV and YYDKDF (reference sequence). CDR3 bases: TGTGCCACCAGCAGAGTACCTCCGGGACTAGCGGATTTCTACAATGAGCAGTTCTTC. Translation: CATSRVPPGLADFYNEQFF.

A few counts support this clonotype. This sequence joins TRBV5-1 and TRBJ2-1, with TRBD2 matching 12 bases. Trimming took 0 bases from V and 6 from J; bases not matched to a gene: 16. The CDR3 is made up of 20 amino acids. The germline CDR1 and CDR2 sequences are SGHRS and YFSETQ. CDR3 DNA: TGCGCCAGCAGCTTGGTCCCTCGACTAGCGGGAGTGGTACCCACCAATGAGCAGTTCTTC. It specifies CASSLVPRLAGVVPTNEQFF.

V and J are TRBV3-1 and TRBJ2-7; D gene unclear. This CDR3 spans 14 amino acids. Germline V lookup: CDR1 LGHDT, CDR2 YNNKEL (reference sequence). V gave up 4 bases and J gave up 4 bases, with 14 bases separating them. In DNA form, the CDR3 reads TGTGCCAGCAGCCCGCAAAGTGGTAGTTACGAGCAGTACTTC. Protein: CASSPQSGSYEQYF.

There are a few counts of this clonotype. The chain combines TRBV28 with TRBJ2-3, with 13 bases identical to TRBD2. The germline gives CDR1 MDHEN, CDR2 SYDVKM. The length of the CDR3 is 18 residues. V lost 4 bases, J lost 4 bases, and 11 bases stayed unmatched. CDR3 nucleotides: TGTGCCAGCAGTTCAGGGACTAGCGGGAAACTAGTTCCAGATACGCAGTATTTT. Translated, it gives CASSSGTSGKLVPDTQYF. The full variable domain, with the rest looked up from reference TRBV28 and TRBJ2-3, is DVKVTQSSRYLVKRTGEKVFLECVQDMDHENMFWYRQDPGLGLRLIYFSYDVKMKEKGDIPEGYSVSREKKERFSLILESASTNQTSMYLCASSSGTSGKLVPDTQYFGPGTRLTVL.

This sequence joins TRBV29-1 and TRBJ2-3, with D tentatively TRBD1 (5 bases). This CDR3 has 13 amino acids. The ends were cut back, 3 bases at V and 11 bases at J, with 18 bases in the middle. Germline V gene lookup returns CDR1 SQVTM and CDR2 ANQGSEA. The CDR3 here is CSVEADSPERQYF. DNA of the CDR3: TGCAGCGTTGAGGCCGACAGCCCAGAACGGCAGTATTTT.

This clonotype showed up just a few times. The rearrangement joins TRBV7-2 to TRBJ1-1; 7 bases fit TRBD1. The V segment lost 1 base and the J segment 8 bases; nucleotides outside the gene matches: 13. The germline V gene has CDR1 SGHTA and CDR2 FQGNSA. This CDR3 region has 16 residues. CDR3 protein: CASSLVTNPTGIEAFF. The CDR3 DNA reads TGTGCCAGCAGCTTAGTAACTAACCCGACAGGGATCGAAGCTTTCTTT.

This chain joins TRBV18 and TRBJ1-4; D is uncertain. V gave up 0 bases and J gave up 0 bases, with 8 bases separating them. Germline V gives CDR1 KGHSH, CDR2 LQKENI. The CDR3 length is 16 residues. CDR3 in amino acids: CASSPPLAATNEKLFF. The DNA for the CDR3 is TGTGCCAGCTCACCACCTCTGGCCGCAACTAATGAAAAACTGTTTTTT.

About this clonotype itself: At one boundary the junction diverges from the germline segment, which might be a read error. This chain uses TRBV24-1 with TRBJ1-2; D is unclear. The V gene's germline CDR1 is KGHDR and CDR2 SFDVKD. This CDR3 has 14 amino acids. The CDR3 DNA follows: TGTGCCACCGGTGAAGGTTGGGCAGACTATGGCTACACCTTC. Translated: CATGEGWADYGYTF.